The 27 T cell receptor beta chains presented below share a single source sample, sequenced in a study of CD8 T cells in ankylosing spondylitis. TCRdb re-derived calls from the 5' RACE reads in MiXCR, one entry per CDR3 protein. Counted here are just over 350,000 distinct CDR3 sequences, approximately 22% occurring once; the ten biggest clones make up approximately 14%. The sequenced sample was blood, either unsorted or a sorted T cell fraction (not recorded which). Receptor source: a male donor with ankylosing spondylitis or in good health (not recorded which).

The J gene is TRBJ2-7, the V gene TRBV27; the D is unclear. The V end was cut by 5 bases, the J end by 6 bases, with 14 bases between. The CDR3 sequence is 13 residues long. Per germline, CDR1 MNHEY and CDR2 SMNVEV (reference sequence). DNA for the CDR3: TGTGCCAGCAGTCCCCGGGTCTCCCTCGAGCAGTACTTC. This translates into CASSPRVSLEQYF.

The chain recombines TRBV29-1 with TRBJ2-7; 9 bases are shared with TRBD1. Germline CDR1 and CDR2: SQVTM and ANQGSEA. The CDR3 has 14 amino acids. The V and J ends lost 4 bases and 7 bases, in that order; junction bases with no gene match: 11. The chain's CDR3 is CSVGSGVGTGEQYF. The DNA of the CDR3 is TGCAGCGTTGGAAGCGGGGTTGGGACAGGGGAGCAGTACTTC.

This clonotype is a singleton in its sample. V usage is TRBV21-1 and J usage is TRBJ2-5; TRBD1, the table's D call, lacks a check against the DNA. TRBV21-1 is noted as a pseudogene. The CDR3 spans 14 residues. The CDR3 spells CASRSAGGQETQYF. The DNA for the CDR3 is TGTGCCAGCAGGTCGGCAGGGGGCCAAGAGACCCAGTACTTC.

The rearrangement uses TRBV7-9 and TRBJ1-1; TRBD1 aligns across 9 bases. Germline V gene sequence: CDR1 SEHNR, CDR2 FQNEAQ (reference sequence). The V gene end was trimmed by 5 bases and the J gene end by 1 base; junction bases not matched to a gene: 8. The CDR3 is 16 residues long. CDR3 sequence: CASSHGTGIRNTEAFF. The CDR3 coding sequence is TGTGCCAGCAGCCACGGGACAGGGATCAGGAACACTGAAGCTTTCTTT.

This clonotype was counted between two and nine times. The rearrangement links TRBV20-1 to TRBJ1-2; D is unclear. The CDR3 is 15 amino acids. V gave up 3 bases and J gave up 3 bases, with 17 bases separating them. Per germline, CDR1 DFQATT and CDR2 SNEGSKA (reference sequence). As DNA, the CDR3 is TGCAGTGCTAGGGGATTGCGGAGAGAAGACTATGGCTACACCTTC. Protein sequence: CSARGLRREDYGYTF.

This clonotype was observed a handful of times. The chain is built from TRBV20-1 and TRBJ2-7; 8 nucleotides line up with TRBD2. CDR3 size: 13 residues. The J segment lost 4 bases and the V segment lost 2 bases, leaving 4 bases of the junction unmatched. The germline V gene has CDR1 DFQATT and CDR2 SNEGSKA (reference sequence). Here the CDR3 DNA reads TGCAGTGCTAGACAAGCGGGGGAGTACGAGCAGTACTTC. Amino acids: CSARQAGEYEQYF.

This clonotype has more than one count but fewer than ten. The CDR3 loop is CASRTDSNTDTQYF. Written as DNA, the CDR3 is TGCGCCAGCAGAACCGACAGCAACACAGATACGCAGTATTTT. The rearrangement uses TRBV5-1 and TRBJ2-3; weak D call: TRBD1 (5 bases). V lost 5 bases, J lost 2 bases, and 12 bases lay in between. CDR1 is SGHRS, CDR2 YFSETQ, per germline. CDR3 length: 14 residues.

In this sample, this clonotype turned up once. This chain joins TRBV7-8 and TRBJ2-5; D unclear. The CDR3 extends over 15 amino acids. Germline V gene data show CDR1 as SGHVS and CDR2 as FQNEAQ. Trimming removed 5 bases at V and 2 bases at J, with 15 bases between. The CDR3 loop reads CASSPPGSRQETQYF. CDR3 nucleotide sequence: TGTGCCAGCAGCCCCCCCGGTTCTAGACAAGAGACCCAGTACTTC.

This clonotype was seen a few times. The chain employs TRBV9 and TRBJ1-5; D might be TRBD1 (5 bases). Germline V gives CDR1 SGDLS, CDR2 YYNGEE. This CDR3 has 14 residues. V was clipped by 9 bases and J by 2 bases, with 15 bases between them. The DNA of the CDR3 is TGTGCCACCCAACATCGGGGGTGCAATCAGCCCCAGCATTTT. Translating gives CATQHRGCNQPQHF.

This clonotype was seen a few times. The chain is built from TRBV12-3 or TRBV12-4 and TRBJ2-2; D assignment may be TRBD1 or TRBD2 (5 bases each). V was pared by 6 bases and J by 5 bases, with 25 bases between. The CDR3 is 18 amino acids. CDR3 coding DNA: TGTGCCAGCAGGTCGGGTCCCCGGGGCCTAGTCAGTACCGGGGAGCTGTTTTTT. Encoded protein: CASRSGPRGLVSTGELFF.

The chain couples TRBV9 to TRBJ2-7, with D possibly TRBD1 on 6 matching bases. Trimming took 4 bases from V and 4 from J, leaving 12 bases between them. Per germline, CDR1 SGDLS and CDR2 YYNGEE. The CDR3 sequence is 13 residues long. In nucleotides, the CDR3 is TGTGCCAGCAGCACGGGACATAGGTACGAGCAGTACTTC. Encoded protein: CASSTGHRYEQYF.

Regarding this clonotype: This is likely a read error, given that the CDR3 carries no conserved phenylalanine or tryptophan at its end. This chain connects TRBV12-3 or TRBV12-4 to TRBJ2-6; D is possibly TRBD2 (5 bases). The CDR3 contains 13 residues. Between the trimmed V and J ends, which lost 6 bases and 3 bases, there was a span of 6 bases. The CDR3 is CASRDFGANVLTS. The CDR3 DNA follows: TGTGCCAGCAGGGACTTTGGGGCCAACGTCCTGACTTCC.

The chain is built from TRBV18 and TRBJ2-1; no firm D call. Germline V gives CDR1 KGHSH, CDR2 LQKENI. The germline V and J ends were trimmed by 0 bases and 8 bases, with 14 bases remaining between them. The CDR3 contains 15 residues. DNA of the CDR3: TGTGCCAGCTCACCACCGAATAAATTGACGTATGAGCAGTTCTTC. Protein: CASSPPNKLTYEQFF.

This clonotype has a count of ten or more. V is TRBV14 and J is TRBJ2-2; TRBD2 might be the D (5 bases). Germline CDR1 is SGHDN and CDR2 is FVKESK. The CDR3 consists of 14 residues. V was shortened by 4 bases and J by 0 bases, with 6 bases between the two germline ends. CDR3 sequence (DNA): TGTGCCAGCAGCCTCGGGGCGAACACCGGGGAGCTGTTTTTT. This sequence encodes CASSLGANTGELFF. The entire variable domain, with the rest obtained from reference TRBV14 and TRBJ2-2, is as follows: EAGVTQFPSHSVIEKGQTVTLRCDPISGHDNLYWYRRVMGKEIKFLLHFVKESKQDESGMPNNRFLAERTGGTYSTLKVQPAELEDSGVYFCASSLGANTGELFFGEGSRLTVL.

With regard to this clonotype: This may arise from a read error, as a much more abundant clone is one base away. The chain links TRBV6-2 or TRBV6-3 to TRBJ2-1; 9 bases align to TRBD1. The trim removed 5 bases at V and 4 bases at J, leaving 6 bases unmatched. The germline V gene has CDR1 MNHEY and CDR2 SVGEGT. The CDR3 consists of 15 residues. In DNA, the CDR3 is TGTGCCAGCAGTCCTGTACAGGGGGCGTACAATGAGCAGTTCTTC. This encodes CASSPVQGAYNEQFF.

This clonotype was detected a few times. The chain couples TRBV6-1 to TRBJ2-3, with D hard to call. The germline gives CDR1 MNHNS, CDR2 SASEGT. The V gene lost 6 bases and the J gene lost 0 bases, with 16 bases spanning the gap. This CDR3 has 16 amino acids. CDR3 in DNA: TGTGCCAGCAGCCAAGAGACGGAGACTAGCACAGATACGCAGTATTTT. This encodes CASSQETETSTDTQYF.

CDR3 in DNA: TGTGCCAGCAGCCAAGGGTTGGCCCTCGAGCAGTACTTC. Amino acid sequence: CASSQGLALEQYF. This chain joins TRBV3-1 and TRBJ2-7; no reliable D call. Germline loops: CDR1 LGHDT, CDR2 YNNKEL (reference sequence). V was clipped by 1 base and J by 6 bases, with 10 bases between them. The CDR3 is 13 residues long.

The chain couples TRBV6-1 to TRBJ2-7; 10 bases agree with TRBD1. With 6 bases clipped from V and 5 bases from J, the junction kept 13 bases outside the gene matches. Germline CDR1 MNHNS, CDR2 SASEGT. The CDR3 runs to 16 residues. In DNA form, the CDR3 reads TGTGCCAGCAGAAACCTCGGACAGGGGGAGGTAGACGAGCAGTACTTC. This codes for CASRNLGQGEVDEQYF.

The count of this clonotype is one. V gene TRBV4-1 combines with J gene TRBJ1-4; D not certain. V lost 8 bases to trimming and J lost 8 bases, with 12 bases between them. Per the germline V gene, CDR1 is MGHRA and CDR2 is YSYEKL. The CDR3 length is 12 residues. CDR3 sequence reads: CASGGREEKLFF. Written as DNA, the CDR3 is TGCGCCAGCGGAGGGCGGGAAGAAAAACTGTTTTTT.

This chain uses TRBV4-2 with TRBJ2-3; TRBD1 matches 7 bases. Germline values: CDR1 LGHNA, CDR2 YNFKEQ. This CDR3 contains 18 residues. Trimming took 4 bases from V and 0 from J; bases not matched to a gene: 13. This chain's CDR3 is CASSRTGLLPFSTDTQYF. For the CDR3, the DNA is TGTGCCAGCAGCCGGACAGGCCTGCTACCGTTTAGCACAGATACGCAGTATTTT.

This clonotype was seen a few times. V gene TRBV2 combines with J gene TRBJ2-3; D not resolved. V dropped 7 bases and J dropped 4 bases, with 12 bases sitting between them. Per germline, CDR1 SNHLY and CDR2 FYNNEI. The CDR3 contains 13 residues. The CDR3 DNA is TGTGCCAGCACCCGTAGTTTTGCAGATACGCAGTATTTT. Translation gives CASTRSFADTQYF.

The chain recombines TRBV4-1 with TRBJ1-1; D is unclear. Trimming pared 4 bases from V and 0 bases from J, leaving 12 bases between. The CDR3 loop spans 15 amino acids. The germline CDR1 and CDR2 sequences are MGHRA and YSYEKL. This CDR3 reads CASSPLRTLNTEAFF. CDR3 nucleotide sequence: TGCGCCAGCAGCCCCCTCAGGACTCTGAACACTGAAGCTTTCTTT.

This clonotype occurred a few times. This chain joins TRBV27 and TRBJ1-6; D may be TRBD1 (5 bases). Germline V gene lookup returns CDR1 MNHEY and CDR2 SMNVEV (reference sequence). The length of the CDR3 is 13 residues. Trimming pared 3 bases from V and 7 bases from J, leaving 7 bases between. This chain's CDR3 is CASSFGDNSPLHF. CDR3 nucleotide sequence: TGTGCCAGCAGTTTTGGGGACAATTCACCCCTCCACTTT.

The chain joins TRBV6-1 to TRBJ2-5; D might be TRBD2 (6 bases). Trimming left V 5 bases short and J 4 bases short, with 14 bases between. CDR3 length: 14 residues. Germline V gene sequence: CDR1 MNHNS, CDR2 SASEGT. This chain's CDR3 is CASSPDMGGETQYF. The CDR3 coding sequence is TGTGCCAGCAGTCCGGACATGGGGGGAGAGACCCAGTACTTC.

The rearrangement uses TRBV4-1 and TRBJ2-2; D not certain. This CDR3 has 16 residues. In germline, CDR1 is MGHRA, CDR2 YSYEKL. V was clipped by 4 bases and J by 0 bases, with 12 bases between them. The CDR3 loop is CASSPMGVSNTGELFF. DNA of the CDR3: TGCGCCAGCAGCCCGATGGGCGTCTCGAACACCGGGGAGCTGTTTTTT.

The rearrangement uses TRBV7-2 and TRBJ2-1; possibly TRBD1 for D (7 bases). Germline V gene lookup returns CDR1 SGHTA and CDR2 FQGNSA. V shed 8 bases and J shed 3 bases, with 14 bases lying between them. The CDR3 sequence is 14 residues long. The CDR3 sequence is CASRGQGGYNEQFF. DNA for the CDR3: TGTGCCAGCCGCGGGCAGGGGGGCTACAATGAGCAGTTCTTC.

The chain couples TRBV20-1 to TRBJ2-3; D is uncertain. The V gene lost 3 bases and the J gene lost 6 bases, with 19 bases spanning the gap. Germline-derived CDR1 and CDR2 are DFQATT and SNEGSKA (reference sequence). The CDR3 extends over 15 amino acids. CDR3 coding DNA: TGCAGTGCTAGGTCTCCCCCAGACGATGTGGATACGCAGTATTTT. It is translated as CSARSPPDDVDTQYF.